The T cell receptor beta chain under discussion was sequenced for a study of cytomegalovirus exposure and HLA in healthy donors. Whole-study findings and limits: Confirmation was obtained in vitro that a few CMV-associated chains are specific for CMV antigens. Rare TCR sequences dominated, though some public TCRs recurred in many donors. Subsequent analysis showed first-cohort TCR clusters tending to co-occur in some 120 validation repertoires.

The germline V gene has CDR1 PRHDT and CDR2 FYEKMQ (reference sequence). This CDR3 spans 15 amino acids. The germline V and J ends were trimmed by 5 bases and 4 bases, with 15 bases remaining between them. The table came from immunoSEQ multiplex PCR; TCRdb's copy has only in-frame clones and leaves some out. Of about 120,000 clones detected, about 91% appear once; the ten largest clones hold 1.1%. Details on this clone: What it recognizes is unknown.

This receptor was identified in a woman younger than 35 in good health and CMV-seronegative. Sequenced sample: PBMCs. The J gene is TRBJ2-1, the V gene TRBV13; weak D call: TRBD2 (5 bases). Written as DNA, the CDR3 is TGTGCCAGCAGCCGACGGAGCGGTAGATACAATGAGCAGTTCTTC. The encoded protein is CASSRRSGRYNEQFF.